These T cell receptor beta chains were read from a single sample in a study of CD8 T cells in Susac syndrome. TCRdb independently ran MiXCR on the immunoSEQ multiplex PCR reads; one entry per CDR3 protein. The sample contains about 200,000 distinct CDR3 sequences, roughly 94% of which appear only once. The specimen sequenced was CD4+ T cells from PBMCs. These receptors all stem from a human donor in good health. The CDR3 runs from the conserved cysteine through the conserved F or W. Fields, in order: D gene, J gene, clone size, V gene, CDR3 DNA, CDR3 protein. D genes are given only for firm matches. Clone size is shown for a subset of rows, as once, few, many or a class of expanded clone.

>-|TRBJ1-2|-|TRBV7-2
TGTGCCAGCAGCTTTAGGGGAGGCTATGGCTACACCTTC
CASSFRGGYGYTF
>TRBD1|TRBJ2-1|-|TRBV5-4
TGTGCCAGCAGTAAAACCGGGACAGGGAAAGTCAATGAGCAGTTCTTC
CASSKTGTGKVNEQFF
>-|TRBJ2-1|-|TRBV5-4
TGTGCCAGCAGCTTGAGAGCGCCCAACAATGAGCAGTTCTTC
CASSLRAPNNEQFF
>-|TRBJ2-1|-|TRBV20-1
TGCAGTGCTAGAGATACGGCAGGTCATTCCTACAATGAGCAGTTCTTC
CSARDTAGHSYNEQFF
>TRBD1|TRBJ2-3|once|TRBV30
TGTGCCTGCGGGGGACAGGGTGACCCAGATACGCAGTATTTT
CACGGQGDPDTQYF
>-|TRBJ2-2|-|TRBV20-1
TGCAGTGCTAGAGGGCCTACCGGGGAGCTGTTTTTT
CSARGPTGELFF
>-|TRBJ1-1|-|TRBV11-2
TGTGCCAGCAGCTTAGGTGGGCAAGCTGAAGCTTTCTTT
CASSLGGQAEAFF
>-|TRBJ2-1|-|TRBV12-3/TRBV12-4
TGTGCCAGCAGTTCTTGGACCGAGCCGGGGCTCTTC
CASSSWTEPGLF
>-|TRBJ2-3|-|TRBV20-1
TGCAGTGCTAGAGAAAGGGTTTTGGATACGCAGTATTTT
CSARERVLDTQYF
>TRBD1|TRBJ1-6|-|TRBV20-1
TGCAGTGCTCCGGACAGGGTAGAGGAACCCCTCCACTTT
CSAPDRVEEPLHF
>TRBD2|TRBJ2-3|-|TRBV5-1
TGCGCCAGCAGCCGCGGGACTAGCGGGAAGACAGATACGCAGTATTTT
CASSRGTSGKTDTQYF
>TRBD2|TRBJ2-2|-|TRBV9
TGTGCCAGCAGCGTAGTCGGGGGGACCGGGGAGCTGTTTTTT
CASSVVGGTGELFF
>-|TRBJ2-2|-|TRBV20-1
TGCAGTGCCCCAGACGCGAACACCGGGGAGCTGTTTTTT
CSAPDANTGELFF
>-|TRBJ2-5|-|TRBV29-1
TGCAGCGTCAGGACGGTGGGAGAGACCCAGTACTTC
CSVRTVGETQYF
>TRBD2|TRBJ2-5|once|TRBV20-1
TGCAGTGCTGGTAGCGGGGGGCAAGAGACCCAGTACTTC
CSAGSGGQETQYF
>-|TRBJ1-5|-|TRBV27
TGTGCCAGCAGTTCCCTAGGGGTGGGCAATCAGCCCCAGCATTTT
CASSSLGVGNQPQHF
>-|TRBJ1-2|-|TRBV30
TGTGCCTGGTGTCCAGGGGCGAACTATGGCTACACCTTC
CAWCPGANYGYTF
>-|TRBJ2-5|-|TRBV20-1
TGCAGTGCCAGAATCGGGGAGACCCAGTACTTC
CSARIGETQYF
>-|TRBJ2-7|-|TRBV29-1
TGCAGCGTTGAACTCTCGTACGAGCAGTACTTC
CSVELSYEQYF
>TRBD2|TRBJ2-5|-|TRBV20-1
TGCAGTGTAGCCACCCCTAGCGGGCTTCAAGAGACCCAGTACTTC
CSVATPSGLQETQYF
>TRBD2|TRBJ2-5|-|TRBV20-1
TGCAGTGCCCCGCGGGTGCGGGGGGATCCAGGAGAGACCCAGTACTTC
CSAPRVRGDPGETQYF
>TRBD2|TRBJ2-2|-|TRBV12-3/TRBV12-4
TGTGCCAGCGGGACTAGCGGGGGGCCGGGCGGGGAGCTGTTTTTT
CASGTSGGPGGELFF
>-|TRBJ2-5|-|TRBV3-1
TGTGCCAGCAGCCAAGTACTGGACCAAGAGACCCAGTACTTC
CASSQVLDQETQYF
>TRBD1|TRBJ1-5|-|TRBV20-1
TGCAGTTCCAAGGGGGCTAATCAGCCCCAGCATTTT
CSSKGANQPQHF
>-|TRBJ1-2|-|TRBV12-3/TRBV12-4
TGTGCCAGCAGTTACAGCCGGCGGGGCTACACCTTC
CASSYSRRGYTF
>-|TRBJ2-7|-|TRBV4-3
TGCGCCAGCAGCCAAGATCAGTGGAACGAGCAGTACTTC
CASSQDQWNEQYF
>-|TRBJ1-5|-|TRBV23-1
TGCGCCAGCACCCGACACGACCATAGCAATCAGCCCCAGCATTTT
CASTRHDHSNQPQHF
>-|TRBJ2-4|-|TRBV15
TGTGCCACCAGCGCCGATAAAGGGCTCTCCAAAAACATTCAGTACTTC
CATSADKGLSKNIQYF
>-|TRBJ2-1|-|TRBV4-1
TGCGCCAGCAGCCAAGGCTGGGGCCGAGAGGTGGATGAGCAGTTCTTC
CASSQGWGREVDEQFF
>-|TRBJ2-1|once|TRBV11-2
TGTGCCAGCAGCCCCCTGGTCGCCCTCCGCAATGAGCAGTTCTTC
CASSPLVALRNEQFF
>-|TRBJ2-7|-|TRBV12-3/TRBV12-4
TGTGCCAGCAGTTTACCCTTCCACGAGCAGTACTTC
CASSLPFHEQYF
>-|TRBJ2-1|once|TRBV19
TGTGCCATTACAGGGGGAGGGCCCAATGAGCAGTTCTTC
CAITGGGPNEQFF
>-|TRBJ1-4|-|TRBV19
TGTGCCAGTAACCGGGACTGGCGGGAAGAAAAACTGTTTTTT
CASNRDWREEKLFF
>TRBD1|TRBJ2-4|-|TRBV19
TGTGCCAGTAGTGGGGACAGGGGCGACATTCAGTACTTC
CASSGDRGDIQYF
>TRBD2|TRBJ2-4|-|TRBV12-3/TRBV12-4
TGTGCCAGCAGTTTACGCGGGAGGGCGCGGGGAAACATTCAGTACTTC
CASSLRGRARGNIQYF
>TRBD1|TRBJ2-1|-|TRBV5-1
TGCGCCAGCAGTTCACGGCAGGGGGACGTCGGTGAGCAGTTCTTC
CASSSRQGDVGEQFF
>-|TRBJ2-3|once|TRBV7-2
TGTGCCAGCAGCCAGTCCGCGAATACAGATACGCAGTATTTT
CASSQSANTDTQYF
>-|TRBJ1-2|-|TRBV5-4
TGTGCCAGCAGCTTGGTTTCCAGGGATGACTATGGCTACACCTTC
CASSLVSRDDYGYTF